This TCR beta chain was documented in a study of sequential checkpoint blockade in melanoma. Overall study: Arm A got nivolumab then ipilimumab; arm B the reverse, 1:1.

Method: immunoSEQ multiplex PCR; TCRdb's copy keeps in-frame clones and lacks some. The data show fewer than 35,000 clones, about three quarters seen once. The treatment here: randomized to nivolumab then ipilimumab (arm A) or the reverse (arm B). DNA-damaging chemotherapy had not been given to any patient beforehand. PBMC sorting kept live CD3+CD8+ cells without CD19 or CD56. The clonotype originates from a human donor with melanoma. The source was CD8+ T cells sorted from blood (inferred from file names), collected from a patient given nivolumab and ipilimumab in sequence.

The CDR3 DNA sequence: TGTGCCAGCAGCTCGGGACTAGCGGGAGACCCCTACGAGCAGTACTTC. This encodes CASSSGLAGDPYEQYF. The rearrangement links TRBV5-6 to TRBJ2-5, with TRBD2 matching over 14 bases. The end of the DNA is better explained by TRBJ2-7, so the J call may be wrong. The germline CDR1 and CDR2 sequences are SGHDT and YYEEEE. The CDR3 runs to 16 residues.